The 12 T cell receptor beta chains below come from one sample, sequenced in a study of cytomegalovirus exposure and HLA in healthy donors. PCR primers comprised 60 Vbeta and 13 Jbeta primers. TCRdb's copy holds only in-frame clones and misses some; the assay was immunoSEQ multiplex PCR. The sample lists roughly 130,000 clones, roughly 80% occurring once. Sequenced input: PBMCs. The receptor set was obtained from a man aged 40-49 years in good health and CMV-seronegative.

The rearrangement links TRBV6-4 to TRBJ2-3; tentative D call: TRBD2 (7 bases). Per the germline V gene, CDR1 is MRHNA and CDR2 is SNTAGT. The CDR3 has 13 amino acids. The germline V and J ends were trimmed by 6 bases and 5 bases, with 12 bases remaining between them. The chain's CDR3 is CASRRGGGDTQYF. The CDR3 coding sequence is TGTGCCAGCAGGAGGGGGGGCGGAGATACGCAGTATTTT.

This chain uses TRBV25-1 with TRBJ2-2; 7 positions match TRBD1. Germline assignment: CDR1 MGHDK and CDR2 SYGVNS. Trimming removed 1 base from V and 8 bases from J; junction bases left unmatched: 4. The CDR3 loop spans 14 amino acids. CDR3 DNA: TGTGCCAGCAGTGAATTTAGGGGGCGAGGGGAGCTGTTTTTT. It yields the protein CASSEFRGRGELFF.

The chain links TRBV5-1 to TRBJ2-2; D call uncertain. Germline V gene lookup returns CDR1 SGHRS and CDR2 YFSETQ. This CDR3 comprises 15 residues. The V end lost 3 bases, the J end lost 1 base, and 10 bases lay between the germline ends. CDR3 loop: CASSSASGNTGELFF. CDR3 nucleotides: TGCGCCAGCAGCTCCGCATCCGGGAACACCGGGGAGCTGTTTTTT.

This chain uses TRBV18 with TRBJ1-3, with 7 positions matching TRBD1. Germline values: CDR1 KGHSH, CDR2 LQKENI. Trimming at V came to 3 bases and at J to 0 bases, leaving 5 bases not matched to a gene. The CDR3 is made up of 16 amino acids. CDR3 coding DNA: TGTGCCAGCTCACCTGGACAGGTTAACTCTGGAAACACCATATATTTT. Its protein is CASSPGQVNSGNTIYF.

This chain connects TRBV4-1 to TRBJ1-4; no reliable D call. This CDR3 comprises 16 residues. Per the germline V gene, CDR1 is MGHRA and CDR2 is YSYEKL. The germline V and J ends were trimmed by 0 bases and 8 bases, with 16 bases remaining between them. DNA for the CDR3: TGCGCCAGCAGCCAAGATCCAGTAGGGCGGAGGGAAAAACTGTTTTTT. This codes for CASSQDPVGRREKLFF.

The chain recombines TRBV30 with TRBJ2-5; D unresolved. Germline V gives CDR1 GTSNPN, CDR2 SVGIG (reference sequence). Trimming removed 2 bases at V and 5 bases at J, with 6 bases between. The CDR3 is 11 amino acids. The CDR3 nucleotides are TGTGCCTGGAGTTCTGTGGAGACCCAGTACTTC. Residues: CAWSSVETQYF. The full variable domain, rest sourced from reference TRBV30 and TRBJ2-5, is SQTIHQWPATLVQPVGSPLSLECTVEGTSNPNLYWYRQAAGRGLQLLFYSVGIGQISSEVPQNLSASRPQDRQFILSSKKLLLSDSGFYLCAWSSVETQYFGPGTRLLVL.

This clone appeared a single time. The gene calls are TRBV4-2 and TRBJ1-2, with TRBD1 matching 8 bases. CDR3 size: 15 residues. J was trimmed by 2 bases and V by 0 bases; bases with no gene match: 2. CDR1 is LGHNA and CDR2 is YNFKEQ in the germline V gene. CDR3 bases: TGTGCCAGCAGCCAAGAGGACAGGGAAAACTATGGCTACACCTTC. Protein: CASSQEDRENYGYTF.

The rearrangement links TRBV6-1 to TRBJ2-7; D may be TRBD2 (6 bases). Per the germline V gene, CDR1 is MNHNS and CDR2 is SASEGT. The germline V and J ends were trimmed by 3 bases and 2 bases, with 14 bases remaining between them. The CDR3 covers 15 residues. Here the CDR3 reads CASSDTGTPTYEQYF. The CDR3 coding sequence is TGTGCCAGCAGTGATACCGGGACTCCAACCTACGAGCAGTACTTC.

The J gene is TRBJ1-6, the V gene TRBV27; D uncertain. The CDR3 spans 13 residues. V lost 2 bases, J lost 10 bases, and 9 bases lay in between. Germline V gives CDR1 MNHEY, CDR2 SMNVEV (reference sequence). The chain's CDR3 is CASSLRLKSPLHF. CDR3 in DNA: TGTGCCAGCAGTTTACGCCTAAAGTCACCCCTCCACTTT.

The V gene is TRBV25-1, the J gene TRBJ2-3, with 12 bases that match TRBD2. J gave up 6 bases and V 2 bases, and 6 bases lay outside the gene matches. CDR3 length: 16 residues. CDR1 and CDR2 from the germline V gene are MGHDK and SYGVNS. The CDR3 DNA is TGTGCCAGCAGTGAAAGACTAGCGGGAGTCTCGGATACGCAGTATTTT. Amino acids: CASSERLAGVSDTQYF.

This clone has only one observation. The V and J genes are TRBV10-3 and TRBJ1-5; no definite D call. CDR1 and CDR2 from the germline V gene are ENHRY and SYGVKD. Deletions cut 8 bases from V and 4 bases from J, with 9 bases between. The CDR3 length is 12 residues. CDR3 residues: CAIGPANQPQHF. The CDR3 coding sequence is TGTGCCATCGGGCCAGCAAATCAGCCCCAGCATTTT.

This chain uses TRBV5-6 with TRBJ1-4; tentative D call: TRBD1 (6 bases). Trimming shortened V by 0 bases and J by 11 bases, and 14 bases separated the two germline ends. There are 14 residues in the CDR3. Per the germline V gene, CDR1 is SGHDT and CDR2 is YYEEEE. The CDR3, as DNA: TGTGCCAGCAGCTTGGGGCAGGGGCAAGGGAAACTGTTTTTT. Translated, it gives CASSLGQGQGKLFF.